These T cell receptor beta chains were read from a single sample in a study of molecular identifiers for immune sequencing clone quantification. A single record per CDR3 protein comes from TCRdb applying MiXCR to the PCR reads. The repertoire includes some 66,000 distinct CDR3 sequences, around 19% of them detected once, and approximately 1.5% sits in the top ten. Sample: naive CD8+ T cells from blood, with Jurkat cell RNA spiked in. The receptors originated from a human donor in good health. Some libraries in this study had Jurkat cell RNA spiked in. CDR3s leave out the opening cysteine and the closing phenylalanine or tryptophan. Clone size is given for some rows only: seen once, a few or many times, or a class if the clone is expanded.

size: few
V: TRBV3-1
CDR3: ASSHEGLVFGANVLT

size: NA
V: TRBV4-3
CDR3: ASSQDGLAGGLDTRY

size: many
V: TRBV20-1
CDR3: SAPAQGFLGSYEQY

size: NA
V: TRBV6-2/TRBV6-3
CDR3: ASRTEMVGASSYEQY

size: few
V: TRBV27
CDR3: ASSQQDHNEQF

size: many
V: TRBV25-1
CDR3: ASSEWSEPQTDTQY

size: many
V: TRBV27
CDR3: ASSPWGERRSNEQF

size: NA
V: TRBV20-1
CDR3: SASSAGGAGPAYEQY

size: many
V: TRBV7-8
CDR3: ASSFPGIMQSYEQY

size: NA
V: TRBV3-1
CDR3: ASSPRGSIEPQH

size: medium-sized
V: TRBV20-1
CDR3: SAFPLSDLRTQY

size: few
V: TRBV24-1
CDR3: ATSDFRLNSGELF

size: many
V: TRBV6-1
CDR3: ASGRTSGRYEQY

size: NA
V: TRBV28
CDR3: ASSHGQGYWPQH

size: few
V: TRBV27
CDR3: ASSPMGVQPRH

size: many
V: TRBV5-6
CDR3: ASSFGEKLF

size: many
V: TRBV19
CDR3: ASSANPGSYEQY

size: many
V: TRBV13
CDR3: ASSSQTEETQY